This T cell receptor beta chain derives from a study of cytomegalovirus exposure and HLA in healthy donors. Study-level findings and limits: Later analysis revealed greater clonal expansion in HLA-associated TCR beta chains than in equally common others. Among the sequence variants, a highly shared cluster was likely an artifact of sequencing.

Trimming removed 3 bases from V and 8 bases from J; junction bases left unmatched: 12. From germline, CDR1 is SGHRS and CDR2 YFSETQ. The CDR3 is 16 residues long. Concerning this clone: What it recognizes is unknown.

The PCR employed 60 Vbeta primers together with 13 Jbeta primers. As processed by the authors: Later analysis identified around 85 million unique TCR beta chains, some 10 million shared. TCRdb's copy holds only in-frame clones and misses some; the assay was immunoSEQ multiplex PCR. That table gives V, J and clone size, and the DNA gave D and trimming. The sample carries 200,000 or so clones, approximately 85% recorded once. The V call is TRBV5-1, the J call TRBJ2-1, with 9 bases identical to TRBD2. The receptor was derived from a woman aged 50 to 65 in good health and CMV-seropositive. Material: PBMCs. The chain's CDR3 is CASSSLPGLALHEQFF. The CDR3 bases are TGCGCCAGCAGCTCCCTCCCGGGACTAGCCCTGCATGAGCAGTTCTTC.